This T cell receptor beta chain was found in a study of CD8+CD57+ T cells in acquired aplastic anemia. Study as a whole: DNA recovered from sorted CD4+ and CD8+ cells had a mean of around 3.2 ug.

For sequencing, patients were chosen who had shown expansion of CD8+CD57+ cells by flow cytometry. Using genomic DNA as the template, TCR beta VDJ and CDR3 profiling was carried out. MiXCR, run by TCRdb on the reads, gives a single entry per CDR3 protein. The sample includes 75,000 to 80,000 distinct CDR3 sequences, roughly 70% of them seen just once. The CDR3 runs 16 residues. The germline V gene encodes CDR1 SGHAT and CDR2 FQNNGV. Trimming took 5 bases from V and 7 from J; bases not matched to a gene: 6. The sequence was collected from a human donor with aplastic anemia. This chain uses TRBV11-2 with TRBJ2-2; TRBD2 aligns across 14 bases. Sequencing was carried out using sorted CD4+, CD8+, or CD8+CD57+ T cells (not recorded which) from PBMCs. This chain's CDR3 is CASSTRLAGGIGELFF. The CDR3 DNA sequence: TGTGCCAGCAGCACAAGACTAGCGGGGGGGATCGGGGAGCTGTTTTTT.